The 9 T cell receptor beta chains below all came from one sample that was sequenced in a study of OX40 agonist ivuxolimab in advanced cancers. Sequencing used immunoSEQ multiplex PCR; TCRdb keeps in-frame clones, though not all of them. The sample has about 20,000 clones; around 78% are singletons. The specimen comprised CD4+ or CD8+ T cells sorted from blood, sampled in a trial of the OX40 agonist ivuxolimab. Every receptor here comes from an adult with an advanced solid tumor such as melanoma, head and neck, liver or kidney cancer.

CDR3 region: CASSPSGTGDYGYTF. CDR3 nucleotide sequence: TGCGCCAGCAGCCCCTCCGGGACAGGGGACTATGGCTACACCTTC. The genes are TRBV5-1 and TRBJ1-2, with TRBD1 matching over 10 bases. This CDR3 has 15 residues. Trimming removed 4 bases from V and 3 bases from J; junction bases left unmatched: 6. Looked up from germline, CDR1 is SGHRS and CDR2 is YFSETQ.

The chain recombines TRBV5-4 with TRBJ2-2; 9 nucleotides align to TRBD2. Germline loops: CDR1 SGHNT, CDR2 YYREEE (reference sequence). Germline trimming cut 0 bases from V and 7 bases from J; bases unmatched to any gene: 4. This CDR3 contains 15 residues. The CDR3 sequence: CASSLGSGRNGELFF. In DNA form, the CDR3 reads TGTGCCAGCAGCTTGGGGAGCGGGAGGAACGGGGAGCTGTTTTTT.

The chain couples TRBV7-6 to TRBJ1-1; D gene uncertain. The V gene lost 2 bases and the J gene lost 2 bases, with 6 bases spanning the gap. The CDR3 sequence is 13 residues long. CDR1 SGHVS and CDR2 FNYEAQ come from the germline V gene. The CDR3 DNA is TGTGCCAGCAGCTTAATAGAAAACACTGAAGCTTTCTTT. Its translation is CASSLIENTEAFF.

This clone has only a few counts. This chain joins TRBV6-4 and TRBJ2-3, with D maybe TRBD2 (6 bases). This CDR3 is 13 amino acids long. The V gene lost 5 bases and the J gene lost 0 bases, with 6 bases spanning the gap. Germline CDR1 reads MRHNA; CDR2 reads SNTAGT. DNA of the CDR3: TGTGCCAGCAGTAGCGGGAGCACAGATACGCAGTATTTT. This sequence encodes CASSSGSTDTQYF.

By share of the sample, this clone is large (0.1 to 1%). This rearrangement joins TRBV19 to TRBJ2-7; D uncertain. Trimming stripped 5 bases from V and 0 bases from J, with 8 bases between. This CDR3 is 13 amino acids long. In germline, CDR1 is LNHDA, CDR2 SQIVND (reference sequence). The CDR3 bases are TGTGCCAGTAGTGCCACGGTCTCCTACGAGCAGTACTTC. Protein product: CASSATVSYEQYF.

J is TRBJ2-7 and V is TRBV30; tentatively, D is TRBD1 (5 bases). This CDR3 has 15 amino acids. Trimming cost V 0 bases and J 0 bases, with 12 bases left between them. Germline V CDR1 and CDR2: GTSNPN, SVGIG (reference sequence). Here the CDR3 reads CAWSVGAPTSYEQYF. The CDR3 nucleotides read TGTGCCTGGAGTGTTGGGGCACCAACCTCCTACGAGCAGTACTTC.

This clone was seen more than once but under ten times. The rearrangement joins TRBV7-2 to TRBJ2-3; TRBD2 matches at 11 bases. Germline CDR1 is SGHTA and CDR2 is FQGNSA. The CDR3 sequence is 15 residues long. J was trimmed by 4 bases and V by 1 base; bases with no gene match: 1. The CDR3 region has the DNA TGTGCCAGCAGCTTAGTTAGCGGGAGGGCAGATACGCAGTATTTT. It yields the protein CASSLVSGRADTQYF.

This sequence joins TRBV7-2 and TRBJ1-1; 9 bases match TRBD1. The J segment lost 1 base and the V segment lost 5 bases, leaving 11 bases of the junction unmatched. The CDR3 loop spans 17 amino acids. CDR1 is SGHTA, CDR2 FQGNSA, per germline. The CDR3 sequence is CASSRAIRQGGNTEAFF. CDR3 sequence (DNA): TGTGCCAGCAGCAGAGCCATACGACAGGGGGGGAACACTGAAGCTTTCTTT.

The chain has TRBV15 and TRBJ1-4, with TRBD1 matching 7 bases. The CDR3 extends over 16 amino acids. V shed 0 bases, J shed 7 bases, and the junction held 8 bases outside the gene matches. Per the germline V gene, CDR1 is LNHNV and CDR2 is YYDKDF (reference sequence). CDR3 bases: TGTGCCACCAGCAGAGATAGACAGGGACAAGGTGAAAAACTGTTTTTT. Its translation is CATSRDRQGQGEKLFF. The full variable domain, with the rest looked up from reference TRBV15 and TRBJ1-4, is DAMVIQNPRYQVTQFGKPVTLSCSQTLNHNVMYWYQQKSSQAPKLLFHYYDKDFNNEADTPDNFQSRRPNTSFCFLDIRSPGLGDTAMYLCATSRDRQGQGEKLFFGSGTQLSVL.